This TCR beta chain was sequenced in a study of blood T cell repertoires in COVID-19 (dated by TCRdb to the early 2020s). General notes on the study: Samples covering the acute and convalescent phases of COVID-19 were provided by collaborators in the United States, Italy and Spain. The prospective study material was composed of cDNA or gDNA derived from T cells, B-cell-depleted T cells, or PBMCs. Deeply sampled blood TCRbeta repertoires from subjects exposed to, actively infected with, or recovered from COVID-19 were included in the dataset. The repertoires were made available in a free public database intended to serve as a resource for research on the immune response to SARS-CoV-2. The samples were drawn from two sources: the first 160 participants of the ongoing ImmuneRACE study, and about 1,300 subjects contributed by 6 global collaborators. A de-identified subject ID, COVID-19 status, age in years and sex were almost always included in the sample metadata. Where available, HLA class I and class II types were taken from metadata supplied by the sample provider and were not determined by assay-based typing.

V loses 3 bases at its end and J loses 4 bases; junction bases beyond the gene matches: 4. The CDR1 and CDR2 encoded by the germline V gene (reference sequence) are SGHKS and YYEKEE. The CDR3 measures 15 amino acids from cysteine to phenylalanine. Here the CDR3 DNA is all that survives: 45 bases in frame from base 1. Each collaborating institution followed its own protocols to collect whole blood in K2EDTA tubes. Collaborator samples were shipped for TCRbeta analysis as frozen whole blood, isolated PBMCs, or DNA extracted from either sample type. TCRbeta CDR3 regions were amplified from genomic DNA using the immunoSEQ Assay, a bias-controlled multiplex PCR. As for how the authors treated the data: The number of nucleated cells in each sample was estimated from the amplification of reference gene primers within the assay. To quantify the absolute abundance of each unique TCRbeta CDR3 rearrangement, sequence reads were collapsed and filtered. Productive Simpson clonality was computed per sample as the square root of Simpson's diversity index over productive rearrangements. TCRdb's version of the immuneACCESS table is confined to in-frame rearrangements and falls short of the full clone set. An unresolved V gene accounts for under half of the shortfall where checked; the remainder is of unknown origin. V, J and clone size were drawn from that table, and D and trimming were deduced from the DNA. The sample contains 90,000 to 120,000 clones, 89% of them found a single time. 4.5% to 6% of the sample is in the top ten clones.

Findings and caveats that apply to the study as a whole: How much clinical and demographic metadata was included differed by source and by participant, and the metadata was provided uncurated.

Details on this clone: Its antigen is unknown. The record has no base qualities; no much larger clone is one base away.

The TCR originated in a man aged 35 to 55 with active or convalescent COVID-19. Input material: peripheral blood. The rearranged chain carries TRBV5-5 and TRBJ1-6; 7 central bases correspond to TRBD1. Read as DNA, the sequence is TGTGCCAGCAGCTCCCGGGACAGTTATAATTCACCCCTCCACTTT. This is translated as CASSSRDSYNSPLHF. With the rest looked up from the reference TRBV5-5 and TRBJ1-6 genes rather than sequenced, the full variable domain is DAGVTQSPTHLIKTRGQQVTLRCSPISGHKSVSWYQQVLGQGPQFIFQYYEKEERGRGNFPDRFSARQFPNYSSELNVNALLLGDSALYLCASSSRDSYNSPLHFGNGTRLTVT.